The 7 T cell receptor beta chains listed next were all sequenced from one sample in a study of T cell repertoires in cytomegalovirus infection. In TCRdb, the reads were re-called with MiXCR into one record per CDR3 protein. The sample consists of approximately 350,000 distinct CDR3 sequences, 34% of them appearing once. These receptors' targets are unknown. This material consisted of cultured PBMCs, taken from culture after CMV antigen stimulation. These receptors were taken from a human donor in good health (CMV status not recorded). Some clones in this sample may be carry-over from other donors' samples.

This clonotype has only a few counts. This chain joins TRBV29-1 and TRBJ1-1; D is unclear. Looked up from germline, CDR1 is SQVTM and CDR2 is ANQGSEA. V was trimmed by 0 bases and J by 3 bases, leaving 8 bases between them. The CDR3 loop spans 13 amino acids. The CDR3 sequence: CSVEDLPDTEAFF. DNA for the CDR3: TGCAGCGTTGAAGATTTACCTGACACTGAAGCTTTCTTT.

The CDR3 reads CASSQLFGGAPHNEQFF. Here the CDR3 DNA reads TGTGCCAGCAGTCAGCTGTTTGGGGGAGCGCCCCACAATGAGCAGTTCTTC. The rearrangement uses TRBV28 and TRBJ2-1, with D possibly being TRBD1 or TRBD2 (5 bases each). Germline values: CDR1 MDHEN, CDR2 SYDVKM. Trimming stripped 5 bases from V and 5 bases from J, with 22 bases between. The CDR3 extends over 17 amino acids. The full variable domain, in which reference TRBV28 and TRBJ2-1 provide the parts outside the CDR3, is DVKVTQSSRYLVKRTGEKVFLECVQDMDHENMFWYRQDPGLGLRLIYFSYDVKMKEKGDIPEGYSVSREKKERFSLILESASTNQTSMYLCASSQLFGGAPHNEQFFGPGTRLTVL.

Turning to this clonotype: A much larger clonotype is one base distant, so this may be a read error. The chain is built from TRBV7-8 and TRBJ2-7; TRBD1 aligns across 7 bases. V was pared by 0 bases and J by 2 bases, with 4 bases of the junction left unmatched. The CDR3 consists of 15 residues. Germline V gene sequence: CDR1 SGHVS, CDR2 FQNEAQ. The CDR3 is CASSLAGDSTYEQYF. The DNA for the CDR3 is TGTGCCAGCAGCTTAGCAGGGGACAGCACCTACGAGCAGTACTTC. Filled out from reference TRBV7-8 and TRBJ2-7, the complete variable domain reads GAGVSQSPRYKVAKRGQDVALRCDPISGHVSLFWYQQALGQGPEFLTYFQNEAQLDKSGLPSDRFFAERPEGSVSTLKIQRTQQEDSAVYLCASSLAGDSTYEQYFGPGTRLTVT.

The CDR3 coding sequence is TGTGCCAGCAGCTTACGCCGGGACAGGCTCGAGCAGTACTTC. The encoded protein is CASSLRRDRLEQYF. The rearrangement uses TRBV7-2 and TRBJ2-7; 8 nucleotides agree with TRBD1. The germline CDR1 and CDR2 sequences are SGHTA and FQGNSA. The CDR3 is 14 amino acids. V trimming: 2 bases; J trimming: 6 bases; junction bases outside the gene matches: 6.

The chain joins TRBV29-1 to TRBJ1-1; D not certain. Looked up from germline, CDR1 is SQVTM and CDR2 is ANQGSEA. Trimming stripped 4 bases from V and 0 bases from J, with 12 bases between. The length of the CDR3 is 14 residues. CDR3 coding DNA: TGCAGCGTTGGACTGGGCTCCATGAACACTGAAGCTTTCTTT. Its translation is CSVGLGSMNTEAFF.

This clonotype has just a few counts. This sequence joins TRBV12-3 or TRBV12-4 and TRBJ2-7; D gene unclear. The CDR3 length is 16 residues. V shed 1 base and J shed 0 bases, with 13 bases lying between them. The CDR3, as DNA: TGTGCCAGCAGTTTAGGGGTGACCCTGAGCTCCTACGAGCAGTACTTC. Translation gives CASSLGVTLSSYEQYF.

This clonotype was seen more than once but under ten times. The chain links TRBV6-2 or TRBV6-3 to TRBJ2-7, with a tentative D call TRBD1 (5 bases). This CDR3 is 12 amino acids long. Trimming pared 2 bases from V and 3 bases from J, leaving 5 bases between. From germline, CDR1 is MNHEY and CDR2 SVGEGT. The CDR3 loop is CASSYRGYEQYV. The CDR3 bases are TGTGCCAGCAGTTACAGGGGCTACGAGCAGTACGTC.